The clone carrying this TCR beta chain was counted many times. At one boundary the junction diverges from the germline segment, which might be a read error. This entry is derived from a study of regulatory T cells in long-lasting Graves disease. As for time point: newly diagnosed GD, antithyroid drugs for less than 3 months. After RNA was extracted from PBMCs, the TCR library was made from it. Arm-PCR of CDR3 regions and iRepertoire HTBI primers were the basis on which TCR beta libraries were built. TCRdb re-derived calls from the multiplex PCR reads in MiXCR, one entry per CDR3 protein. The repertoire holds 530,000 or so distinct CDR3 sequences, with less than 15% as singletons. A further study also used this sample, focusing on T cells in Graves' hyperthyroidism and ophthalmopathy.

The specimen comprised peripheral blood mononuclear cells (PBMCs), sampled at new diagnosis, from a patient treated with antithyroid drugs. This clonotype originated in a man aged 25 to 40 with Graves disease.

CDR3: CSAREQTGGAETQYF. DNA of the CDR3: TGCAGTGCGAGAGAGCAGACAGGGGGGGCGGAGACCCAGTACTTC. The J gene is TRBJ2-5, the V gene TRBV20-1, with 9 bases lining up with TRBD1. Germline-derived CDR1 and CDR2 are DFQATT and SNEGSKA (reference sequence). CDR3 size: 15 residues.